Listed here are 9 T cell receptor beta chains from one sample, sequenced in a study of Graves' ophthalmopathy and Graves' hyperthyroidism. Amplifying from RNA transcripts, the study obtained TCR beta CDR3 regions. A first-round RT-PCR used HTBI primers, followed by a second-round multiplex PCR. In TCRdb, the multiplex PCR reads were re-called with MiXCR into one record per CDR3 protein. The sample lists about 400,000 distinct CDR3 sequences, roughly 18% occurring once. Sequences were obtained from peripheral blood. Source of these receptors: a woman aged 18-29 years with Graves' ophthalmopathy.

This clonotype appeared once. The chain joins TRBV6-5 to TRBJ2-7, with unresolved D. Germline CDR1 reads MNHEY; CDR2 reads SVGAGI. The V and J ends lost 0 bases and 4 bases respectively, with 13 bases between them. The CDR3 is 15 amino acids. The CDR3: CASSYSKQLQYEQYF. The CDR3, as DNA: TGTGCCAGCAGTTACTCGAAACAGCTTCAATACGAGCAGTACTTC.

J is TRBJ2-7 and V is TRBV29-1; maybe TRBD1 (5 bases). The V and J ends lost 5 bases and 2 bases respectively, with 16 bases between them. Germline CDR1 SQVTM, CDR2 ANQGSEA. The CDR3 has 14 amino acids. The CDR3 is CSVYVEDSAYEQYF. CDR3 in DNA: TGCAGCGTTTATGTGGAAGACAGCGCCTACGAGCAGTACTTC.

This clonotype appeared many times. This sequence joins TRBV11-2 and TRBJ2-7; 8 bases match TRBD2. V shed 7 bases, J shed 6 bases, and the junction held 11 bases outside the gene matches. In germline, CDR1 is SGHAT, CDR2 FQNNGV. This CDR3 spans 14 amino acids. The CDR3 DNA is TGTGCCAGCACCCTAAGCGGGGGTCCTATCGAGCAGTACTTC. Amino acids: CASTLSGGPIEQYF.

This chain uses TRBV12-3 or TRBV12-4 with TRBJ2-5; 7 bases agree with TRBD1. The CDR3 is 14 amino acids. With V trimmed by 3 bases and J by 3 bases, 4 bases remained unmatched. The CDR3 protein is CASSLWDRKETQYF. The DNA for the CDR3 is TGTGCCAGCAGTTTGTGGGACAGAAAAGAGACCCAGTACTTC.

This clonotype was counted many times. The chain carries TRBV25-1 and TRBJ1-1; D is ambiguous. The germline CDR1 and CDR2 sequences are MGHDK and SYGVNS. Between the trimmed V and J ends, which lost 5 bases and 5 bases, there was a span of 12 bases. CDR3 length: 13 residues. The CDR3 DNA is TGTGCCAGCAGTTGGTTGGAGGGAACTGAAGCTTTCTTT. Protein sequence: CASSWLEGTEAFF.

This clonotype was recorded at least ten times. The V call is TRBV10-1, the J call TRBJ2-5; a possible D gene is TRBD1 (6 bases). The germline V gene has CDR1 WNHNN and CDR2 SYGVQD (reference sequence). Between the trimmed V and J ends, which lost 5 bases and 1 base, there was a span of 8 bases. The CDR3 length is 13 residues. The chain's CDR3 is CASSRQVQETQYF. In DNA form, the CDR3 reads TGCGCCAGCAGTCGACAGGTCCAAGAGACCCAGTACTTC.

The sample holds many counts of this clonotype. The chain couples TRBV4-2 to TRBJ2-2; no definite D call. Looked up from germline, CDR1 is LGHNA and CDR2 is YNFKEQ. The ends were cut back, 0 bases at V and 0 bases at J, with 8 bases in the middle. The CDR3 runs 16 residues. CDR3 sequence: CASSQDMSANTGELFF. The CDR3 DNA is TGTGCCAGCAGCCAAGACATGAGCGCGAACACCGGGGAGCTGTTTTTT.

The rearrangement joins TRBV10-3 to TRBJ2-5, with 9 bases matching TRBD1. V gave up 10 bases and J gave up 4 bases; unmatched junction bases: 10. The CDR3 runs 14 residues. Germline CDR1 and CDR2: ENHRY and SYGVKD. The CDR3: CATSRDRAGETQYF. The DNA of the CDR3 is TGTGCCACCAGCCGGGACAGGGCCGGAGAGACCCAGTACTTC.

This clonotype was counted many times. The chain joins TRBV15 to TRBJ2-2; no clear D. Germline-derived CDR1 and CDR2 are LNHNV and YYDKDF (reference sequence). This CDR3 contains 14 residues. Trimming left V 0 bases short and J 3 bases short, with 5 bases between. The CDR3 protein is CATSREKYTGELFF. The CDR3 nucleotides are TGTGCCACCAGCAGAGAAAAGTACACCGGGGAGCTGTTTTTT.